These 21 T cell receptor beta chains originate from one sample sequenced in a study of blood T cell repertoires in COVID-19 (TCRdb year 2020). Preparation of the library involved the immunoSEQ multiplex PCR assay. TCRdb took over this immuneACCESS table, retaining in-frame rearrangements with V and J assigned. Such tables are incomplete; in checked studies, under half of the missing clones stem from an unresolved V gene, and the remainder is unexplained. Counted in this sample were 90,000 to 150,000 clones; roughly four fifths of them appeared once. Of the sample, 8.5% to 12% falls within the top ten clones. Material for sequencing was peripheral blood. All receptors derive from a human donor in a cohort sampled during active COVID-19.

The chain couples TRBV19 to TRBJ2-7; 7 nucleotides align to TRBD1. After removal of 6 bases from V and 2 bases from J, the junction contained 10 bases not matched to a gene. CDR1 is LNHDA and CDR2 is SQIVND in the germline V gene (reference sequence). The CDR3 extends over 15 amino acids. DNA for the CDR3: TGTGCCAGTAGACCACGACAGGGAACCCCCTACGAGCAGTACTTC. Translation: CASRPRQGTPYEQYF. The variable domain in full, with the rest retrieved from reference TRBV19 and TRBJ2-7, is DGGITQSPKYLFRKEGQNVTLSCEQNLNHDAMYWYRQDPGQGLRLIYYSQIVNDFQKGDIAEGYSVSREKKESFPLTVTSAQKNPTAFYLCASRPRQGTPYEQYFGPGTRLTVT.

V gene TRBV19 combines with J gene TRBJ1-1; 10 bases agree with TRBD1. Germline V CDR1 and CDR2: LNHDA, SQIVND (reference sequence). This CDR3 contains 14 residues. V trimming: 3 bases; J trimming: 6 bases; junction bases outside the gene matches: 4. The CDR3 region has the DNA TGTGCCAGTAGTATTAGAGGACAGGGGGCTGAAGCTTTCTTT. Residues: CASSIRGQGAEAFF.

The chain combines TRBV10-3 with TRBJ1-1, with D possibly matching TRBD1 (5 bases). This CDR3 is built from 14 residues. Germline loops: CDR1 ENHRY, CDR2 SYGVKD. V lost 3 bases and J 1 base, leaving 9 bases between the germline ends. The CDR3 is CAISELTGNTEAFF. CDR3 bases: TGTGCCATCAGTGAACTCACAGGGAACACTGAAGCTTTCTTT.

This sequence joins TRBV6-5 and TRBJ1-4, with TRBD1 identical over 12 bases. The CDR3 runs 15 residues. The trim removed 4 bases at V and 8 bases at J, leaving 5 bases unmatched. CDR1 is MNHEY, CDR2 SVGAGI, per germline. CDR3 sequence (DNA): TGTGCCAGCAGTTCTGGGACAGGGGGCGCAGAAAAACTGTTTTTT. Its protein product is CASSSGTGGAEKLFF.

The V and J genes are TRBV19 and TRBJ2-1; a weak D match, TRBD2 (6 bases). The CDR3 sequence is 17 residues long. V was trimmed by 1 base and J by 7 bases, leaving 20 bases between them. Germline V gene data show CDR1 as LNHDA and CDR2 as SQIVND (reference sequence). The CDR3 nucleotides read TGTGCCAGTAGTATAGGGGTTGGTCAGTCGGGGGAGAATGAGCAGTTCTTC. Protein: CASSIGVGQSGENEQFF.

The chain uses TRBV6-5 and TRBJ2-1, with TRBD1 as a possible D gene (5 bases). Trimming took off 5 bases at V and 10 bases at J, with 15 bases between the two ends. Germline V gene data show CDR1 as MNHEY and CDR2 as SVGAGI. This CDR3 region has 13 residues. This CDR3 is CASSPDSVREQFF. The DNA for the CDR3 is TGTGCCAGCAGTCCTGACAGCGTGAGGGAGCAGTTCTTC.

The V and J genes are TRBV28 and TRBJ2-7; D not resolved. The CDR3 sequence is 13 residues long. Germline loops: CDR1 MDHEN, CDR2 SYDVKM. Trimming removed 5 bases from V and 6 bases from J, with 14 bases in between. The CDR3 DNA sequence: TGTGCCAGCAGTCCACCGTCCTACGGCGAGCAGTACTTC. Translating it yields CASSPPSYGEQYF.

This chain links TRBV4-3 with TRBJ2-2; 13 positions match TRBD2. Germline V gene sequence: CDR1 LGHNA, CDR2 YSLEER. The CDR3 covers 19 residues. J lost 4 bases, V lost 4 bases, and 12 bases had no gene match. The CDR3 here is CASSLQTSGGLAGTGELFF. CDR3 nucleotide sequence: TGCGCCAGCAGCCTCCAGACTAGCGGGGGGCTGGCGGGCACCGGGGAGCTGTTTTTT.

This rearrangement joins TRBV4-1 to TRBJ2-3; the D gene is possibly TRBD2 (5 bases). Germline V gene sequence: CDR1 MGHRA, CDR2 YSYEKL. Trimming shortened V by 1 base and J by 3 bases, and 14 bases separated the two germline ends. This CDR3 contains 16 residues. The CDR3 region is CASSQVGLAFTDTQYF. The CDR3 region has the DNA TGCGCCAGCAGCCAAGTTGGGCTAGCTTTTACAGATACGCAGTATTTT.

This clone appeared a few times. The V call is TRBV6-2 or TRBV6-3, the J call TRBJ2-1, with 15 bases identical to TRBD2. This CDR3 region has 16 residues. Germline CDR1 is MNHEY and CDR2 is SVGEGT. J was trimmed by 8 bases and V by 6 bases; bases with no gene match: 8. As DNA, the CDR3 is TGTGCCAGCAGCACCGCCGGGACTAGCGGGAGGTATGAGCAGTTCTTC. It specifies CASSTAGTSGRYEQFF.

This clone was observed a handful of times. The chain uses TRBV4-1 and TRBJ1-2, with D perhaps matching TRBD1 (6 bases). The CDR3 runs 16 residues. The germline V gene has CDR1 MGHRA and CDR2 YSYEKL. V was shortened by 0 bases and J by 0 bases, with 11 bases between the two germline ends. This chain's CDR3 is CASSQDRGIANYGYTF. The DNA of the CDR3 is TGCGCCAGCAGCCAAGATAGGGGGATAGCTAACTATGGCTACACCTTC.

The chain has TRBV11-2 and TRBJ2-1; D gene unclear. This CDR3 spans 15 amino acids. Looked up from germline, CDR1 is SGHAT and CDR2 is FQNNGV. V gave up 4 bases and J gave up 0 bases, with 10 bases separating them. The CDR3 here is CASSYDLSSYNEQFF. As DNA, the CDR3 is TGTGCCAGCAGCTACGACTTGAGCTCCTACAATGAGCAGTTCTTC.

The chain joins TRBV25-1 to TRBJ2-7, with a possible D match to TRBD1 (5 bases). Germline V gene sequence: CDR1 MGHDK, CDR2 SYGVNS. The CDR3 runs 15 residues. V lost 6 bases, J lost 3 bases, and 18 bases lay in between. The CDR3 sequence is CASSPLWGKGYEQYF. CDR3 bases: TGTGCCAGCAGCCCCCTATGGGGCAAAGGCTACGAGCAGTACTTC.

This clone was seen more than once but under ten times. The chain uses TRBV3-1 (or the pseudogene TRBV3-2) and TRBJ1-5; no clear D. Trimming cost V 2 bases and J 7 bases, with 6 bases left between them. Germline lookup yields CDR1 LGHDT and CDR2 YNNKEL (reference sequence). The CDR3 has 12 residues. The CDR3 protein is CASSQSGQPQHF. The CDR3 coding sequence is TGTGCCAGCAGCCAAAGCGGCCAGCCCCAGCATTTT.

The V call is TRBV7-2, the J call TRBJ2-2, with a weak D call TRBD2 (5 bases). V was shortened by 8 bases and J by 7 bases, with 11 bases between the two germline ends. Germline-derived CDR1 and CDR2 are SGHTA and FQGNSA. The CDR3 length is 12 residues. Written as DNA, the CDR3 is TGTGCCAGCGGCCGAGGGTACGGGGAGCTGTTTTTT. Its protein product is CASGRGYGELFF. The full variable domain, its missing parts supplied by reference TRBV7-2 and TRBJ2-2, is GAGVSQSPSNKVTEKGKDVELRCDPISGHTALYWYRQSLGQGLEFLIYFQGNSAPDKSGLPSDRFSAERTGGSVSTLTIQRTQQEDSAVYLCASGRGYGELFFGEGSRLTVL.

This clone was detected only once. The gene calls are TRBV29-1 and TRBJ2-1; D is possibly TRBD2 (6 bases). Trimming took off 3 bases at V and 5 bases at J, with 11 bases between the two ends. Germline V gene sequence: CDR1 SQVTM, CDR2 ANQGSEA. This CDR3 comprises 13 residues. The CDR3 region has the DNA TGCAGCGTTGATTCGGGAGCCCACAATGAGCAGTTCTTC. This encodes CSVDSGAHNEQFF.

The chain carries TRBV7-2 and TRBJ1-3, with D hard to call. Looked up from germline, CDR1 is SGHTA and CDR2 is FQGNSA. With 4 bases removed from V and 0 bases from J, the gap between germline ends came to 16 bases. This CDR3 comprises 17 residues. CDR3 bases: TGTGCCAGCAGCTACACAGATCCCCGGTTCTCTGGAAACACCATATATTTT. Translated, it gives CASSYTDPRFSGNTIYF.

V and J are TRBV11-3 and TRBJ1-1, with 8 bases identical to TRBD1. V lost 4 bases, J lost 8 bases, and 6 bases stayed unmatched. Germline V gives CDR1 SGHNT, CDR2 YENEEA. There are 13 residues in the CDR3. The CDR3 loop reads CASSSGGRREAFF. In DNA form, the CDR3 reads TGTGCCAGCAGCTCAGGGGGCCGCAGGGAAGCTTTCTTT.

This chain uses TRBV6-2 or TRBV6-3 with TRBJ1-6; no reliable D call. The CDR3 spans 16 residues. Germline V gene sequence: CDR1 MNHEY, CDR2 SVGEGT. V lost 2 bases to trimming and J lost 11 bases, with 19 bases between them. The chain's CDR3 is CASSYVWGSGLAPLHF. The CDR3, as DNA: TGTGCCAGCAGTTACGTGTGGGGTAGCGGCCTCGCACCCCTCCACTTT.

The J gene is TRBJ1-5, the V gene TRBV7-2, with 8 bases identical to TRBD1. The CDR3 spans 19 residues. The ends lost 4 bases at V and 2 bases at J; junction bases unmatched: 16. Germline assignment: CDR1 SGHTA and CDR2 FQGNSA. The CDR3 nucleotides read TGTGCCAGCAGCTCTCGACCCAGGACAGGGAGAGGGGGCAATCAGCCCCAGCATTTT. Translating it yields CASSSRPRTGRGGNQPQHF.

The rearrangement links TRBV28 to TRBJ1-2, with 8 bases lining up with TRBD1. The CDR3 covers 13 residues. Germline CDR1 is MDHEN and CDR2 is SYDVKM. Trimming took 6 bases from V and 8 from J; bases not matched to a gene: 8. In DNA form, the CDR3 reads TGTGCCAGCAGCCAGGGGGCCGCGGGAGGCTACACCTTC. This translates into CASSQGAAGGYTF.